This T cell receptor (beta chain) was obtained from a study of beta chain features in type 1 diabetes. Study-wide results and limits: Type 1 diabetes patients had fewer VDJ junction insertions and more deletions.

In this sample, this clone turned up a few times. Its target is unknown. Germline CDR1 reads SNHLY; CDR2 reads FYNNEI. The ends were cut back, 2 bases at V and 3 bases at J, with 11 bases in the middle. The CDR3 extends over 14 amino acids. The isolated RNA, all of it, was reverse transcribed, so expressed TCRB transcripts were what got sequenced. The read count averaged about 3.57 million across naive, central memory and regulatory T cell samples. Some clones are missing from TCRdb's copy, which holds only in-frame ones; the method was immunoSEQ multiplex PCR. The table lists 600,000 to 650,000 clones, 15% to 18% of them singletons.

This chain joins TRBV2 and TRBJ2-7; D gene ambiguous. Sequencing input: naive CD4+ T cells from blood. This TCR was recovered from a man aged 18 to 30 in good health. CDR3 bases: TGTGCCAGCAGTGAAATCTACAAGGGCTACGAGCAGTACTTC. As protein: CASSEIYKGYEQYF.